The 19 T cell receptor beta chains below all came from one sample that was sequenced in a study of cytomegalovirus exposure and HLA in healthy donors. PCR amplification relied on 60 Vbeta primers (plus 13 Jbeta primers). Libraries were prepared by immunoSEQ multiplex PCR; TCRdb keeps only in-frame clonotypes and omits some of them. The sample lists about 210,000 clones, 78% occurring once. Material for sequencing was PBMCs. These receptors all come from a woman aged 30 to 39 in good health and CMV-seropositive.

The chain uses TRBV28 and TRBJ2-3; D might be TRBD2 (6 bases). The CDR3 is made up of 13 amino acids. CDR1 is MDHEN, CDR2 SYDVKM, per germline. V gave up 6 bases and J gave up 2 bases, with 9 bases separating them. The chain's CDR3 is CASSPGDTDTQYF. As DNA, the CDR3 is TGTGCCAGCAGCCCGGGAGACACAGATACGCAGTATTTT.

The CDR3 DNA sequence: TGTGCCAGCAGTGAAACGGACAGGGTGGCCTACGAGCAGTACTTC. Its translation is CASSETDRVAYEQYF. The V gene is TRBV2, the J gene TRBJ2-7; 8 bases agree with TRBD1. Germline trimming cut 2 bases from V and 2 bases from J; bases unmatched to any gene: 5. Per the germline V gene, CDR1 is SNHLY and CDR2 is FYNNEI. This CDR3 is 15 amino acids long.

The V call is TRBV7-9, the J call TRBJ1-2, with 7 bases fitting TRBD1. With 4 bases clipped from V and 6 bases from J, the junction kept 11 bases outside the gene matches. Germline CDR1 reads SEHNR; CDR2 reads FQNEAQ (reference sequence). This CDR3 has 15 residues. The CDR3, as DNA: TGTGCCAGCAGCTCCCTACAAGGACAGGTGGATGGCTACACCTTC. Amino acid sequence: CASSSLQGQVDGYTF.

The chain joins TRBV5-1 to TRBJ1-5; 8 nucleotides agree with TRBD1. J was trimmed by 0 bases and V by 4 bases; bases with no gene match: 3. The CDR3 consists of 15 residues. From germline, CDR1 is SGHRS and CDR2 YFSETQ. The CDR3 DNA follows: TGCGCCAGCAGCCCCGGGACAGGTAGCAATCAGCCCCAGCATTTT. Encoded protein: CASSPGTGSNQPQHF.

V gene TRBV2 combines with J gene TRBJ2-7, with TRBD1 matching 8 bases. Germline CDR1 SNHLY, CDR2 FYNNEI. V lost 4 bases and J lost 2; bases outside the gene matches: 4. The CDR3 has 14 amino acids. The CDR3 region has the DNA TGTGCCAGCAGTGGAGCACAGGGGGCCTACGAGCAGTACTTC. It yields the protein CASSGAQGAYEQYF.

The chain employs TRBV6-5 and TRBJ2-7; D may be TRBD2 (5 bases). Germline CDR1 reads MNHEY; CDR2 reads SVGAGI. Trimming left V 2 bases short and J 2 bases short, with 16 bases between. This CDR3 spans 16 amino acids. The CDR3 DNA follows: TGTGCCAGCAGTTACAGCGGCGGCACCACACCCTACGAGCAGTACTTC. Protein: CASSYSGGTTPYEQYF.

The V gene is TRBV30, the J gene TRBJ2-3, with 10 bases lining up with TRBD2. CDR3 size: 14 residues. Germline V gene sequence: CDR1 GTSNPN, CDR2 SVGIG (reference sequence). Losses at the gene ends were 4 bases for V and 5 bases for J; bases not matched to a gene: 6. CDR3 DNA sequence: TGTGCCTGGACTAGCGGGGGACGGAGAGATACGCAGTATTTT. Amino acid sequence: CAWTSGGRRDTQYF.

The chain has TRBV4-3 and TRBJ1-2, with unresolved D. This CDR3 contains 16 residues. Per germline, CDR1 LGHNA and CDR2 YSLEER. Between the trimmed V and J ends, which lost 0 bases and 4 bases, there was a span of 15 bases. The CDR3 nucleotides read TGCGCCAGCAGCCAAGATGAGCGGGCCGCCCGCTATGGCTACACCTTC. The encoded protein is CASSQDERAARYGYTF.

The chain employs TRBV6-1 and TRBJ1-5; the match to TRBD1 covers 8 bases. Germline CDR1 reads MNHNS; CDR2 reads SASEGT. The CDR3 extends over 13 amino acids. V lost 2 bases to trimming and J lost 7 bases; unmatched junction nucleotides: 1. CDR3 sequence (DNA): TGTGCCAGCAGTGAACAGGGGGCACAGCCCCAGCATTTT. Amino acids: CASSEQGAQPQHF.

The CDR3 nucleotides read TGTGCCTGGAGTGCAAAACCTAGGACTAGCGGGAGAAAGACCCAGTACTTC. This translates into CAWSAKPRTSGRKTQYF. The chain joins TRBV30 to TRBJ2-5, with TRBD2 matching 13 bases. The germline V gene encodes CDR1 GTSNPN and CDR2 SVGIG (reference sequence). Germline trimming cut 1 base from V and 6 bases from J; bases unmatched to any gene: 11. CDR3 length: 17 residues.

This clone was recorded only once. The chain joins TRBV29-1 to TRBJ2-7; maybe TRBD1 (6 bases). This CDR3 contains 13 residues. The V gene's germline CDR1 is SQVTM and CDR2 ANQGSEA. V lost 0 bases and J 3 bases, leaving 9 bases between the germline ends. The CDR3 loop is CSVEDQGGYEQYF. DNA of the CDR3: TGCAGCGTTGAAGATCAAGGGGGCTACGAGCAGTACTTC.

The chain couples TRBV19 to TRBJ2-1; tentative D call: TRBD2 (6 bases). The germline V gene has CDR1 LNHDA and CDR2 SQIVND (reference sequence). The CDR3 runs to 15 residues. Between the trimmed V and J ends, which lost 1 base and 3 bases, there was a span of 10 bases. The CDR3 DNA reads TGTGCCAGTAGTATAGGGGCGGGAATCTACAATGAGCAGTTCTTC. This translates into CASSIGAGIYNEQFF.

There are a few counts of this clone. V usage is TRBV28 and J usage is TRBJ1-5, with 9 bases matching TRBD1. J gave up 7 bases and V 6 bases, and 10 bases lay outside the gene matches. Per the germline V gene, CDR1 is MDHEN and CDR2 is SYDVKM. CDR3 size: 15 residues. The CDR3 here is CASSNPGQGWQPQHF. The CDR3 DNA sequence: TGTGCCAGCAGCAATCCGGGACAGGGCTGGCAGCCCCAGCATTTT.

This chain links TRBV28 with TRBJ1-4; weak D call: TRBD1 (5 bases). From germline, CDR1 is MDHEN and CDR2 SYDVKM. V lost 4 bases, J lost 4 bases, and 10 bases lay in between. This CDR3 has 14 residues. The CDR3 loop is CASSSPTVNEKLFF. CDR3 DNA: TGTGCCAGCAGTTCCCCGACAGTTAATGAAAAACTGTTTTTT.

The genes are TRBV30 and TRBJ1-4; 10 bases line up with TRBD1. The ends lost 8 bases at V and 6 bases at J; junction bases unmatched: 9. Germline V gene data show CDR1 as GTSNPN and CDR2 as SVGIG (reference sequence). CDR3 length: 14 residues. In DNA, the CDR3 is TGTGCCGGTAAACCCGGGACAGGGGATGAAAAACTGTTTTTT. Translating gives CAGKPGTGDEKLFF.

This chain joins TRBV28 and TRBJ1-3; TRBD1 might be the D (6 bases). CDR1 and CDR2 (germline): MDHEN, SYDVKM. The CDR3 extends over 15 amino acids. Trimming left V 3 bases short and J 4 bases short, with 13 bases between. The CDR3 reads CASSLVTGSGNTIYF. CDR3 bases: TGTGCCAGCAGTTTGGTTACAGGGTCCGGAAACACCATATATTTT.

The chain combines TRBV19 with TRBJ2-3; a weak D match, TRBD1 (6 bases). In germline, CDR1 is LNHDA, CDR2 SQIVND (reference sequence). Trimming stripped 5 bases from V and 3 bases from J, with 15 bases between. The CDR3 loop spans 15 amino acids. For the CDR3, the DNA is TGTGCCAGTAGTTTAACAGGGTCAGGGACAGATACGCAGTATTTT. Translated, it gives CASSLTGSGTDTQYF. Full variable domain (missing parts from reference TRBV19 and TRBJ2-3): DGGITQSPKYLFRKEGQNVTLSCEQNLNHDAMYWYRQDPGQGLRLIYYSQIVNDFQKGDIAEGYSVSREKKESFPLTVTSAQKNPTAFYLCASSLTGSGTDTQYFGPGTRLTVL.

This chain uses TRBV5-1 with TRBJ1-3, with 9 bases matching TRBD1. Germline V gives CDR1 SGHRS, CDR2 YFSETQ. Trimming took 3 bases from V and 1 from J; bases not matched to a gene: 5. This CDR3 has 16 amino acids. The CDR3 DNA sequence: TGCGCCAGCAGCTCTGGGACAGGGCAGTCTGGAAACACCATATATTTT. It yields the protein CASSSGTGQSGNTIYF.

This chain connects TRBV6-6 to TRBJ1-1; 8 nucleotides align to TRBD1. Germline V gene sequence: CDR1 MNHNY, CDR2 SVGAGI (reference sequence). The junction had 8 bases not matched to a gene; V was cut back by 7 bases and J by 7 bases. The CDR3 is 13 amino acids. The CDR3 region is CASTMDRANEAFF. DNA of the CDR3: TGTGCCAGCACTATGGACAGGGCGAATGAAGCTTTCTTT.